What follows are 6 T cell receptor beta chains derived from one specimen sequenced in a study of a mutant IDH1 vaccine in newly diagnosed glioma. No antigen has been assigned to these receptors. Profiled with immunoSEQ multiplex PCR; TCRdb holds only in-frame clones, not every one. The sample lists tens of thousands of clones; 60% to 75% were seen once. Time point in this sample: week 47, end of study. The investigators gave 300 ug of mutant IDH1 20-mer peptide in each vaccine dose, together with topical imiquimod. Specimen: PBMCs, collected from a glioma patient whose treatment included an IDH1 peptide vaccine. Every receptor here comes from a man between 35 and 55 years old with glioma.

V and J are TRBV2 and TRBJ1-5; the D gene is possibly TRBD1 (6 bases). Trimming pared 6 bases from V and 2 bases from J, leaving 17 bases between. CDR1 is SNHLY and CDR2 is FYNNEI in the germline V gene. CDR3 size: 16 residues. The CDR3 loop reads CASSATGYRGNQPQHF. CDR3 in DNA: TGTGCCAGCAGCGCAACCGGCTACAGGGGCAATCAGCCCCAGCATTTT.

The chain links TRBV5-6 to TRBJ1-1; D is perhaps TRBD1 (6 bases). Deletions cut 1 base from V and 1 base from J, with 14 bases between. The CDR3 sequence is 16 residues long. Germline assignment: CDR1 SGHDT and CDR2 YYEEEE. The CDR3 here is CASSLPRGTPNTEAFF. In nucleotides, the CDR3 is TGTGCCAGCAGCTTGCCCAGGGGCACCCCGAACACTGAAGCTTTCTTT.

This chain connects TRBV11-2 to TRBJ2-6; the D call may be TRBD1 or TRBD2 (6 bases each). The germline V gene has CDR1 SGHAT and CDR2 FQNNGV. This CDR3 has 17 residues. Trimming cost V 3 bases and J 4 bases, with 16 bases left between them. The chain's CDR3 is CASSFDPGASGANVLTF. CDR3 DNA: TGTGCCAGCAGCTTCGACCCGGGGGCCTCAGGGGCCAACGTCCTGACTTTC.

With respect to this clone: The identical CDR3 is also encoded by other nucleotide sequences in the sample. The chain uses TRBV18 and TRBJ2-5; D is ambiguous. This CDR3 contains 11 residues. Trimming cost V 5 bases and J 2 bases, with 3 bases left between them. Germline lookup yields CDR1 KGHSH and CDR2 LQKENI. For the CDR3, the DNA is TGTGCCAGCTCAGCACAAGAGACCCAGTACTTC. It encodes CASSAQETQYF. The complete variable domain, with remaining parts taken from reference TRBV18 and TRBJ2-5, reads NAGVMQNPRHLVRRRGQEARLRCSPMKGHSHVYWYRQLPEEGLKFMVYLQKENIIDESGMPKERFSAEFPKEGPSILRIQQVVRGDSAAYFCASSAQETQYFGPGTRLLVL.

V is TRBV11-2 and J is TRBJ1-1; D not certain. Deletions cut 1 base from V and 6 bases from J, with 6 bases between. In germline, CDR1 is SGHAT, CDR2 FQNNGV. CDR3 length: 12 amino acids. The chain's CDR3 is CASSLVGSEAFF. The CDR3 coding sequence is TGTGCCAGCAGCTTAGTAGGATCTGAAGCTTTCTTT.

V gene TRBV29-1 combines with J gene TRBJ1-2, with TRBD1 matching over 7 bases. The CDR3 length is 14 residues. V dropped 6 bases and J dropped 8; count of bases not matched to a gene: 15. The germline gives CDR1 SQVTM, CDR2 ANQGSEA. The CDR3 bases are TGCAGCGTCCCTTTCCGACAGGGAACAAAAGGCTACACCTTC. This codes for CSVPFRQGTKGYTF.